This paragraph reports one TCR beta chain. This record comes from a study of blood T cells in healthy people across ages. Germline CDR1 SEHNR, CDR2 FQNEAQ (reference sequence). V lost 1 base and J lost 7, with 10 bases in between. This CDR3 is built from 13 residues. Isolated per sample were at least 6.5 million PBMCs. Combining a sample-barcoded 5' primer with a J-beta primer mix, a second PCR ran for about 6 to 11 cycles. Via MiXCR, TCRdb re-called the 5' RACE reads, giving one row per CDR3 protein. Counted here are 650,000 to 1,000,000 distinct CDR3 sequences, 35% to 40% occurring once; the ten biggest clones make up roughly 13%.

The chain couples TRBV7-9 to TRBJ1-2; D not certain. Input material: blood. The sequence derives from a man aged 18 to 30 in good health. The CDR3 sequence is CASSLESLSGYTF. For the CDR3, the DNA is TGTGCCAGCAGCTTAGAATCCCTCAGTGGCTACACCTTC.